The sequence of this TCR beta chain was determined in a study of cytomegalovirus exposure and HLA in healthy donors. At the level of the study: Per a later analysis, the 666 first-cohort and approximately 120 validation repertoires shared one platform.

As concerns this clone: Its antigen is unidentified.

Assay used: immunoSEQ multiplex PCR; TCRdb lists only in-frame clones, some missing. The sample has some 140,000 clones, roughly nine tenths seen once. Findings and caveats of the study: A later analysis found first-cohort TCR clusters tended to co-occur in the 90 to 150 validation repertoires.

The germline gives CDR1 MDHEN, CDR2 SYDVKM. This CDR3 region has 18 residues. Trimming cost V 6 bases and J 1 base, with 25 bases left between them. The specimen was PBMCs. The TCR was taken from a man between 18 and 29 years old in good health and CMV-seronegative. The chain recombines TRBV28 with TRBJ2-7; D perhaps matches TRBD1 (6 bases). This chain's CDR3 is CASSKTPQGEWASYEQYF. For the CDR3, the DNA is TGTGCCAGCAGCAAAACGCCACAGGGAGAGTGGGCTTCCTACGAGCAGTACTTC.